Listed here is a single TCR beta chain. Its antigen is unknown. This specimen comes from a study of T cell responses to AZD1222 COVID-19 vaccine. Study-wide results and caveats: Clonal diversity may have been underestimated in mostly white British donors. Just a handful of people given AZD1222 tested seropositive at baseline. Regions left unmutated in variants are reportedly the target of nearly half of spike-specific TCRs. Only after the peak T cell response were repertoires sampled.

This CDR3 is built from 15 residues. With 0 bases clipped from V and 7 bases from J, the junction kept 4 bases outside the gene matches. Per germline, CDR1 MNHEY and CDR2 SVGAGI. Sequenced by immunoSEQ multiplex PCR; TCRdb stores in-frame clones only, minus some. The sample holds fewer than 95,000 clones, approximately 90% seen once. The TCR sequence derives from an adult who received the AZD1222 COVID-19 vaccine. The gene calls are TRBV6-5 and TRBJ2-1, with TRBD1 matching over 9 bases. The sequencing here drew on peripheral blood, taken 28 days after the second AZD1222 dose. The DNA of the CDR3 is TGTGCCAGCAGTTACTCCGGGACAGGGTATAATGAGCAGTTCTTC. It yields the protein CASSYSGTGYNEQFF.